The 14 T cell receptor beta chains listed next were all sequenced from one sample in a study of blood T cell repertoires in COVID-19. Profiled with immunoSEQ multiplex PCR; TCRdb holds only in-frame clones, not every one. Of about 110,000 clones listed, about three quarters are singletons. The sample was peripheral blood. Receptors originate from a woman in her 70s with acute or convalescent COVID-19.

This clone came up once. This chain connects TRBV20-1 to TRBJ2-1; D remains unclear. V lost 4 bases and J lost 6, with 7 bases in between. The CDR3 contains 11 residues. Germline V CDR1 and CDR2: DFQATT, SNEGSKA (reference sequence). Written as DNA, the CDR3 is TGCAGTGCTACATACGGCAATGAGCAGTTCTTC. It yields the protein CSATYGNEQFF.

The rearrangement links TRBV9 to TRBJ2-1, with TRBD2 matching 13 bases. Germline CDR1 is SGDLS and CDR2 is YYNGEE. CDR3 length equals 20 residues. J lost 3 bases, V lost 0 bases, and 12 bases had no gene match. The CDR3 loop reads CASSVVSLAGGQGRYNEQFF. As DNA, the CDR3 is TGTGCCAGCAGCGTAGTCTCACTAGCGGGGGGGCAGGGACGCTACAATGAGCAGTTCTTC.

The table lists this clone with a few counts. The gene calls are TRBV6-5 and TRBJ1-1, with 9 bases matching TRBD1. The CDR3 is 15 amino acids. J gave up 3 bases and V 2 bases, and 4 bases lay outside the gene matches. The V gene's germline CDR1 is MNHEY and CDR2 SVGAGI. CDR3 nucleotide sequence: TGTGCCAGCAGTTACCTGGGACAGGGAGACACTGAAGCTTTCTTT. It translates to CASSYLGQGDTEAFF.

The gene calls are TRBV5-1 and TRBJ2-1; 8 bases line up with TRBD2. The CDR3 covers 15 residues. The trim removed 2 bases at V and 7 bases at J, leaving 8 bases unmatched. Germline V gene data show CDR1 as SGHRS and CDR2 as YFSETQ. This CDR3 reads CASSFGRGAPNEQFF. The CDR3 nucleotides are TGCGCCAGCAGCTTCGGGCGGGGGGCTCCAAATGAGCAGTTCTTC.

The chain uses TRBV5-1 and TRBJ2-1; TRBD1 might be the D (5 bases). Germline loops: CDR1 SGHRS, CDR2 YFSETQ. The CDR3 contains 14 residues. V was cut by 2 bases and J by 8 bases, with 14 bases left in between. CDR3 sequence: CASSLPPPQDEQFF. CDR3 coding DNA: TGCGCCAGCAGCTTACCCCCCCCACAGGATGAGCAGTTCTTC.

This clone was found a few times. The chain combines TRBV30 with TRBJ1-3, with 7 bases that match TRBD1. V lost 3 bases, J lost 3 bases, and 5 bases stayed unmatched. This CDR3 spans 14 amino acids. CDR1 GTSNPN and CDR2 SVGIG come from the germline V gene (reference sequence). In DNA form, the CDR3 reads TGTGCCTGGAGCTTTGGACAGGTTGGAAACACCATATATTTT. Its protein is CAWSFGQVGNTIYF.

This chain links TRBV29-1 with TRBJ1-2, with D maybe TRBD1 (5 bases). Germline V gene lookup returns CDR1 SQVTM and CDR2 ANQGSEA. CDR3 length: 13 residues. With 6 bases removed from V and 4 bases from J, the gap between germline ends came to 15 bases. The DNA for the CDR3 is TGCAGCGTCATGGGGCAGTTCGGCTATGGCTACACCTTC. Translating gives CSVMGQFGYGYTF.

The chain joins TRBV12-3 or TRBV12-4 to TRBJ1-1, with unresolved D. This CDR3 spans 13 amino acids. V shed 6 bases and J shed 6 bases, with 14 bases lying between them. The CDR3 is CASRRRSGAEAFF. The DNA for the CDR3 is TGTGCCAGCAGGCGCAGGTCCGGGGCTGAAGCTTTCTTT.

V usage is TRBV18 and J usage is TRBJ2-3; 7 bases align to TRBD1. With V trimmed by 1 base and J by 0 bases, 7 bases remained unmatched. Germline V gene data show CDR1 as KGHSH and CDR2 as LQKENI. This CDR3 is 17 amino acids long. CDR3 amino acids: CASSPLTGATSTDTQYF. The CDR3 region has the DNA TGTGCCAGCTCACCACTAACAGGGGCTACTAGCACAGATACGCAGTATTTT.

The chain carries TRBV5-1 and TRBJ2-5; TRBD2 aligns across 8 bases. Germline lookup yields CDR1 SGHRS and CDR2 YFSETQ. The CDR3 length is 18 residues. V lost 3 bases and J lost 4; bases outside the gene matches: 17. In nucleotides, the CDR3 is TGCGCCAGCAGCTACGGGAGGTCTACTAGCGGCCAGGGAGAGACCCAGTACTTC. Amino acids: CASSYGRSTSGQGETQYF.

V is TRBV4-3 and J is TRBJ1-2, with 7 bases identical to TRBD1. Looked up from germline, CDR1 is LGHNA and CDR2 is YSLEER. Trimming took 0 bases from V and 1 from J; bases not matched to a gene: 11. The CDR3 sequence is 18 residues long. CDR3 coding DNA: TGCGCCAGCAGCCAAGAGGTTTCCGGGACAGCCCTTAACTATGGCTACACCTTC. It translates to CASSQEVSGTALNYGYTF.

This clone occurred a few times. The V call is TRBV7-2, the J call TRBJ2-1, with 7 bases aligning to TRBD1. The J segment lost 1 base and the V segment lost 0 bases, leaving 0 bases of the junction unmatched. This CDR3 has 15 residues. CDR1 and CDR2 (germline): SGHTA, FQGNSA. The DNA for the CDR3 is TGTGCCAGCAGCTTAGCGGGACAGTCCTACAATGAGCAGTTCTTC. Translation gives CASSLAGQSYNEQFF.

This rearrangement joins TRBV4-1 to TRBJ2-3; 10 positions match TRBD2. The trim removed 3 bases at V and 0 bases at J, leaving 9 bases unmatched. This CDR3 comprises 18 residues. CDR1 is MGHRA, CDR2 YSYEKL, per germline. This CDR3 reads CASSHGTSDQRSTDTQYF. Written as DNA, the CDR3 is TGCGCCAGCAGCCACGGGACTAGCGATCAGAGGAGCACAGATACGCAGTATTTT.

This chain connects TRBV9 to TRBJ1-6; 7 bases match TRBD1. Germline V gene sequence: CDR1 SGDLS, CDR2 YYNGEE. The trim removed 3 bases at V and 7 bases at J, leaving 10 bases unmatched. The CDR3 spans 16 residues. CDR3 residues: CASSAQSGGKNSPLHF. DNA for the CDR3: TGTGCCAGCAGCGCCCAGTCAGGGGGTAAGAATTCACCCCTCCACTTT. Variable domain in full (rest from reference TRBV9 and TRBJ1-6): DSGVTQTPKHLITATGQRVTLRCSPRSGDLSVYWYQQSLDQGLQFLIQYYNGEERAKGNILERFSAQQFPDLHSELNLSSLELGDSALYFCASSAQSGGKNSPLHFGNGTRLTVT.